These 24 T cell receptor beta chains were all obtained from the same sample, sequenced in a study of vaccination effects on CD4 cells after COVID-19. No cognate antigen is known for these TCRs. Antigen-specific CD4+ T cells were expanded with viral peptide pools in the ViraFEST assay before sequencing. The culture ran for roughly ten days before CD4+ T cells were isolated. People in the vaccine group had not been infected with SARS-CoV-2 before, and their nucleocapsid antibodies were negative. Some clones are missing from TCRdb's copy, which holds only in-frame ones; the method was immunoSEQ multiplex PCR. In the table there are around 55,000 clones, roughly 76% of which are singletons. This material consisted of CD4+ T cells from PBMCs cultured with SARS-CoV-2 spike peptides, taken before COVID-19 vaccination. These receptors were obtained from a human donor who received a COVID-19 vaccine.

This clone was detected only a few times. This chain connects TRBV18 to TRBJ1-6; no clear D. V lost 2 bases and J 7 bases, leaving 15 bases between the germline ends. This CDR3 has 16 amino acids. From germline, CDR1 is KGHSH and CDR2 LQKENI. This CDR3 reads CASSPSERPGNSPLHF. CDR3 nucleotides: TGTGCCAGCTCACCATCGGAGAGACCGGGAAATTCACCCCTCCACTTT.

This clone was counted only a few times. This chain joins TRBV5-4 and TRBJ2-1, with D perhaps matching TRBD1 (6 bases). Germline CDR1 and CDR2: SGHNT and YYREEE (reference sequence). The CDR3 is 13 residues long. Trimming removed 5 bases at V and 9 bases at J, with 15 bases between. The CDR3 region is CASSTLQGSEQFF. CDR3 sequence (DNA): TGTGCCAGCAGTACTTTACAGGGAAGTGAGCAGTTCTTC.

V gene TRBV3-1 (or the pseudogene TRBV3-2) combines with J gene TRBJ1-1, with 7 bases identical to TRBD1. Germline V CDR1 and CDR2: LGHDT, YNNKEL (reference sequence). The CDR3 runs 13 residues. J lost 10 bases, V lost 2 bases, and 7 bases had no gene match. The CDR3 reads CASSQPPRGGAFF. CDR3 coding DNA: TGTGCCAGCAGCCAACCTCCCAGGGGGGGAGCTTTCTTT.

This chain joins TRBV11-3 and TRBJ1-6, with no clear D. Germline V gene sequence: CDR1 SGHNT, CDR2 YENEEA. This CDR3 spans 13 amino acids. Trimming cost V 0 bases and J 8 bases, with 5 bases left between them. The CDR3 region is CASSLDHDSPLHF. CDR3 bases: TGTGCCAGCAGCTTAGACCACGATTCACCCCTCCACTTT.

The CDR3 region has the DNA TGTGCCAGCAGCTTGGTTCTGCATGTTAGGAAGACTGAAGCTTTCTTT. Residues: CASSLVLHVRKTEAFF. V and J are TRBV5-5 and TRBJ1-1; no clear D gene. The CDR3 is 16 residues long. The V gene's germline CDR1 is SGHKS and CDR2 YYEKEE (reference sequence). Deletions cut 0 bases from V and 5 bases from J, with 17 bases between.

This chain uses TRBV19 with TRBJ1-5, with TRBD1 as a possible D gene (5 bases). The CDR3 contains 12 residues. V shed 6 bases and J shed 3 bases, with 6 bases lying between them. Per the germline V gene, CDR1 is LNHDA and CDR2 is SQIVND (reference sequence). DNA for the CDR3: TGTGCCAGTAGGGGGACCAATCAGCCCCAGCATTTT. It is translated as CASRGTNQPQHF.

The chain is built from TRBV5-6 and TRBJ1-2; D is perhaps TRBD1 (5 bases). Deletions cut 5 bases from V and 8 bases from J, with 16 bases between. CDR1 SGHDT and CDR2 YYEEEE come from the germline V gene. The CDR3 sequence is 13 residues long. This CDR3 is CASRPQGGAGYTF. The DNA of the CDR3 is TGTGCCAGCAGACCGCAGGGAGGGGCGGGCTACACCTTC.

The chain uses TRBV3-1 (or the pseudogene TRBV3-2) and TRBJ2-3; D assignment may be TRBD1 or TRBD2 (5 bases each). Germline CDR1 and CDR2: LGHDT and YNNKEL (reference sequence). CDR3 length equals 16 residues. The V end lost 0 bases, the J end lost 5 bases, and 15 bases lay between the germline ends. CDR3 residues: CASSQDPLRGRDTQYF. CDR3 DNA: TGTGCCAGCAGCCAAGACCCTCTACGGGGACGAGATACGCAGTATTTT.

The V gene is TRBV2, the J gene TRBJ2-5; TRBD1 aligns across 8 bases. Per germline, CDR1 SNHLY and CDR2 FYNNEI. The CDR3 loop spans 16 amino acids. V shed 6 bases and J 1 base; nucleotides not matched to a gene: 10. In DNA, the CDR3 is TGTGCCAGCAGAACCGACAGGGGTGCGGCCCAAGAGACCCAGTACTTC. It yields the protein CASRTDRGAAQETQYF.

V gene TRBV19 combines with J gene TRBJ1-5, with 12 bases that match TRBD1. With V trimmed by 7 bases and J by 6 bases, 4 bases remained unmatched. The CDR3 spans 14 residues. Germline CDR1 LNHDA, CDR2 SQIVND (reference sequence). CDR3 DNA: TGTGCCAGTAACAGGGACAGGGGGCTTCAGCCCCAGCATTTT. Residues: CASNRDRGLQPQHF.

This clone is a singleton in its sample. The CDR3 loop is CASMPWTGKGDQPQHF. The DNA for the CDR3 is TGTGCCAGCATGCCCTGGACAGGGAAAGGGGATCAGCCCCAGCATTTT. The rearrangement uses TRBV28 and TRBJ1-5, with 8 bases aligning to TRBD1. CDR1 is MDHEN, CDR2 SYDVKM, per germline. The CDR3 consists of 16 residues. Germline trimming cut 7 bases from V and 5 bases from J; bases unmatched to any gene: 13.

In DNA, the CDR3 is TGTGCCAGCAGCTTAGGGACCCTCGGGAATGAAAAACTGTTTTTT. Protein product: CASSLGTLGNEKLFF. The chain joins TRBV7-9 to TRBJ1-4; D is ambiguous. The germline gives CDR1 SEHNR, CDR2 FQNEAQ (reference sequence). The CDR3 sequence is 15 residues long. V lost 1 base, J lost 5 bases, and 11 bases lay in between.

The chain has TRBV18 and TRBJ1-3; D ambiguous. This CDR3 comprises 14 residues. Germline-derived CDR1 and CDR2 are KGHSH and LQKENI. Trimming shortened V by 3 bases and J by 2 bases, and 8 bases separated the two germline ends. The CDR3 is CASSPREAGNTIYF. The CDR3 DNA reads TGTGCCAGCTCACCTAGGGAAGCTGGAAACACCATATATTTT.

V is TRBV24-1 and J is TRBJ2-7, with TRBD2 matching over 13 bases. The trim removed 3 bases at V and 2 bases at J, leaving 3 bases unmatched. CDR3 length: 16 residues. Germline CDR1 is KGHDR and CDR2 is SFDVKD. CDR3 protein: CATSDRTSGGPYEQYF. The CDR3 DNA is TGTGCCACCAGTGATAGGACTAGCGGGGGCCCCTACGAGCAGTACTTC.

The J gene is TRBJ2-2, the V gene TRBV9; 11 bases are a match to TRBD1. The CDR3 covers 17 residues. V lost 3 bases to trimming and J lost 2 bases; unmatched junction nucleotides: 6. CDR1 and CDR2 from the germline V gene are SGDLS and YYNGEE. The CDR3 coding sequence is TGTGCCAGCAGCGGAAGGACAGGGGGCAGAAACACCGGGGAGCTGTTTTTT. Residues: CASSGRTGGRNTGELFF.

The genes are TRBV28 and TRBJ2-3, with 11 bases fitting TRBD1. V dropped 5 bases and J dropped 8; count of bases not matched to a gene: 6. Germline V gene sequence: CDR1 MDHEN, CDR2 SYDVKM. This CDR3 contains 14 residues. CDR3 loop: CASSPPGQGVTQYF. For the CDR3, the DNA is TGTGCCAGCAGTCCGCCGGGACAGGGGGTTACGCAGTATTTT.

The chain is built from TRBV6-5 and TRBJ1-2; D not certain. The CDR3 covers 14 residues. The germline CDR1 and CDR2 sequences are MNHEY and SVGAGI. V gave up 7 bases and J gave up 4 bases, with 16 bases separating them. CDR3: CASTPKGLVYGYTF. The CDR3 DNA reads as TGTGCCAGCACCCCGAAGGGTCTGGTCTATGGCTACACCTTC.

The J gene is TRBJ1-2, the V gene TRBV25-1; 8 bases align to TRBD1. Unmatched junction bases numbered 5, after V lost 5 bases and J lost 3 bases. Germline V gene lookup returns CDR1 MGHDK and CDR2 SYGVNS. CDR3 length: 14 amino acids. CDR3 in amino acids: CASSSGTGDYGYTF. The CDR3 DNA follows: TGTGCCAGCAGTTCCGGGACAGGAGACTATGGCTACACCTTC.

This sequence joins TRBV24-1 and TRBJ2-7; D gene uncertain. The CDR3 runs to 12 residues. Trimming took 4 bases from V and 9 from J, leaving 12 bases between them. Germline loops: CDR1 KGHDR, CDR2 SFDVKD. Here the CDR3 reads CATSDPVGGQYF. CDR3 coding DNA: TGTGCCACCAGTGACCCCGTCGGCGGGCAGTACTTC.

The V gene is TRBV20-1, the J gene TRBJ2-3; D unresolved. The CDR3 contains 11 residues. Germline V lookup: CDR1 DFQATT, CDR2 SNEGSKA (reference sequence). Trimming removed 0 bases at V and 10 bases at J, with 8 bases between. The CDR3 DNA is TGCAGTGCTAGAGACGGAGCGCCGCAGTATTTT. It translates to CSARDGAPQYF.

The chain has TRBV7-2 and TRBJ1-6; D uncertain. The V and J ends lost 3 bases and 10 bases respectively, with 13 bases between them. The length of the CDR3 is 14 residues. Germline V gene data show CDR1 as SGHTA and CDR2 as FQGNSA. The CDR3 DNA sequence: TGTGCCAGCAGCTTTGGGGTTTTTTCCTCACCCCTCCACTTT. This encodes CASSFGVFSSPLHF. The whole variable domain, remainder taken from reference TRBV7-2 and TRBJ1-6, is GAGVSQSPSNKVTEKGKDVELRCDPISGHTALYWYRQSLGQGLEFLIYFQGNSAPDKSGLPSDRFSAERTGGSVSTLTIQRTQQEDSAVYLCASSFGVFSSPLHFGNGTRLTVT.

This chain connects TRBV9 to TRBJ1-1; D possibly corresponds to TRBD1 (6 bases). The CDR3 sequence is 15 residues long. V shed 4 bases and J shed 3 bases, with 16 bases lying between them. Germline CDR1 SGDLS, CDR2 YYNGEE. CDR3 region: CASSTTQGTYTEAFF. CDR3 nucleotide sequence: TGTGCCAGCAGCACTACACAGGGAACTTACACTGAAGCTTTCTTT.

The J gene is TRBJ2-2, the V gene TRBV11-2; D ambiguous. The CDR3 extends over 13 amino acids. Trimming left V 3 bases short and J 6 bases short, with 8 bases between. The germline V gene has CDR1 SGHAT and CDR2 FQNNGV. CDR3 nucleotides: TGTGCCAGCAGCTTTACCTATGCCGGGGAGCTGTTTTTT. Its translation: CASSFTYAGELFF.

This chain uses TRBV28 with TRBJ2-7, with 7 bases lining up with TRBD1. The CDR3 runs to 12 residues. The germline V gene encodes CDR1 MDHEN and CDR2 SYDVKM. J lost 4 bases, V lost 4 bases, and 1 base had no gene match. The CDR3 loop reads CASSSTGYEQYF. Written as DNA, the CDR3 is TGTGCCAGCAGTTCGACAGGGTACGAGCAGTACTTC.